What follows are 20 T cell receptor beta chains derived from one specimen sequenced in a study of CD8+CD57+ T cells in acquired aplastic anemia. TCR beta VDJ and CDR3 profiles were obtained from a genomic DNA template. MiXCR, run by TCRdb on the reads, gives a single entry per CDR3 protein. The profile shows approximately 470,000 distinct CDR3 sequences, less than 35% of them singletons. All patients picked for sequencing had shown, by flow cytometry, an expansion of CD8+CD57+ cells. The sequencing input was sorted CD4+, CD8+, or CD8+CD57+ T cells (not recorded which) from PBMCs. These receptor sequences come from a human donor with aplastic anemia.

This clonotype was found a few times. The chain employs TRBV7-3 and TRBJ2-1, with D tentatively TRBD1 (6 bases). CDR1 and CDR2 from the germline V gene are SGHTA and FQGTGA. The CDR3 is 14 amino acids. Between the trimmed V and J ends, which lost 5 bases and 1 base, there was a span of 9 bases. The DNA for the CDR3 is TGTGCCAGCAGCCCAGGACAGTCCTACAATGAGCAGTTCTTC. This encodes CASSPGQSYNEQFF.

Points on this clonotype: A much larger clone differs by one base, so this may be a read error. The chain couples TRBV19 to TRBJ2-7, with TRBD2 identical over 7 bases. Germline values: CDR1 LNHDA, CDR2 SQIVND (reference sequence). This CDR3 is built from 14 residues. The CDR3 nucleotides read TGTACCAGTAGTATAGTATCGGGGGGAAGCGAGCAGTACTTC. Encoded protein: CTSSIVSGGSEQYF.

This clonotype was seen at least ten times. A much more abundant neighbour one base away suggests this may be a read error. The rearrangement uses TRBV7-2 and TRBJ2-7; TRBD2 matches at 9 bases. CDR3 length equals 13 residues. Trimming removed 6 bases from V and 2 bases from J; junction bases left unmatched: 2. Germline CDR1 and CDR2: SGHTA and FQGNSA. The CDR3 loop reads CASRASGTYEQYF. CDR3 nucleotides: TGTGCCAGCAGGGCTAGCGGGACCTACGAGCAGTACTTC.

This clonotype was observed a handful of times. A read error may produce the germline difference seen at one junction end. The V gene is TRBV24-1, the J gene TRBJ2-7, with D unclear. The CDR3 is 15 amino acids. Per germline, CDR1 KGHDR and CDR2 SFDVKD. The chain's CDR3 is CASSLWTRPGDEQYF. CDR3 coding DNA: TGTGCCAGCAGTTTATGGACCCGGCCTGGCGACGAGCAGTACTTC.

Comments on this clonotype: No conserved phenylalanine or tryptophan is present at the end of the CDR3, so a read error is the likely explanation. The DNA is left out, because the CDR3 cannot be placed on it with certainty; the CDR3 is given as TCRdb lists it. The chain carries TRBV2 and TRBJ2-5. Per the germline V gene, CDR1 is SNHLY and CDR2 is FYNNEI. Counting both end residues, the CDR3 totals 8 amino acids. The CDR3 reads CASSQDLA.

This clonotype was detected only a few times. The genes are TRBV20-1 and TRBJ2-5, with 9 bases aligning to TRBD2. Per the germline V gene, CDR1 is DFQATT and CDR2 is SNEGSKA (reference sequence). The V gene end was trimmed by 3 bases and the J gene end by 0 bases; junction bases not matched to a gene: 5. This CDR3 has 15 amino acids. CDR3 protein: CSASSTSGNQETQYF. CDR3 nucleotides: TGCAGTGCTAGTTCGACTAGCGGTAACCAAGAGACCCAGTACTTC.

This clonotype was recorded at least ten times. This rearrangement joins TRBV24-1 to TRBJ1-1, with D possibly TRBD1 on 6 matching bases. From germline, CDR1 is KGHDR and CDR2 SFDVKD. V shed 6 bases and J shed 6 bases, with 22 bases lying between them. This CDR3 spans 16 amino acids. CDR3 coding DNA: TGTGCCACCAGTCCCGGGCTGACACAGGGTTGGCCTGAAGCTTTCTTT. Translated, it gives CATSPGLTQGWPEAFF.

The table lists this clonotype with a few counts. The chain carries TRBV6-1 and TRBJ2-1; D may be TRBD1 or TRBD2 (5 bases each). The CDR3 is 12 residues long. V lost 6 bases, J lost 10 bases, and 13 bases lay in between. Per germline, CDR1 MNHNS and CDR2 SASEGT. CDR3 nucleotide sequence: TGTGCCAGCAGCCTGGGGACGAGGGAGCAGTTCTTC. It specifies CASSLGTREQFF.

The chain recombines TRBV12-5 with TRBJ1-6, with D tentatively TRBD1 (5 bases). Trimming took 4 bases from V and 10 from J, leaving 11 bases between them. CDR3 size: 13 residues. Germline V CDR1 and CDR2: LGHNT, FRNRAP. CDR3: CASGSEGVSPLHF. CDR3 nucleotides: TGTGCTAGTGGTTCCGAAGGGGTCTCACCCCTCCACTTT.

This clonotype was seen a handful of times. The chain joins TRBV11-1 to TRBJ1-3; TRBD1 aligns across 7 bases. CDR3 length: 16 amino acids. The V gene's germline CDR1 is SGHAT and CDR2 FQDESV (reference sequence). V dropped 2 bases and J dropped 2; count of bases not matched to a gene: 6. The CDR3 region has the DNA TGTGCCAGCAGCTTAATTTCCGGGACAGCTGGAAACACCATATATTTT. Amino acids: CASSLISGTAGNTIYF.

This clonotype has ten or more counts. The CDR3 nucleotides are TGTGCCAGCTTATACACCAACGGAGGGGAGCTGTTTTTT. It codes for CASLYTNGGELFF. J is TRBJ2-2 and V is TRBV2; D remains unclear. Germline V gene sequence: CDR1 SNHLY, CDR2 FYNNEI. V was cut by 8 bases and J by 8 bases, with 15 bases left in between. The CDR3 contains 13 residues.

This clonotype has at least ten counts. The CDR3 is CSARDRVNSPLHF. The CDR3, as DNA: TGCAGTGCTAGAGACAGGGTTAATTCACCCCTCCACTTT. The chain links TRBV20-1 to TRBJ1-6, with a weak D call TRBD1 (5 bases). V gave up 0 bases and J gave up 6 bases, with 6 bases separating them. Per the germline V gene, CDR1 is DFQATT and CDR2 is SNEGSKA (reference sequence). The CDR3 covers 13 residues.

Note on this clonotype: One base away lies a much larger clone, so this may be a sequencing read error. V is TRBV7-6 and J is TRBJ2-7; unclear D gene. V lost 5 bases and J lost 1, with 18 bases in between. The CDR3 is 16 residues long. Germline CDR1 and CDR2: SGHVS and FNYEAQ. CDR3 in amino acids: CASSQVASAESYEQYF. DNA for the CDR3: TGTGCCAGCAGCCAAGTGGCCTCGGCGGAGTCCTACGAGCAGTACTTC.

This clonotype was found a few times. The genes are TRBV6-2 or TRBV6-3 and TRBJ2-3; D tentatively reads TRBD1 or TRBD2 (5 bases each). The V and J ends lost 8 bases and 6 bases respectively, with 18 bases between them. Germline assignment: CDR1 MNHEY and CDR2 SVGEGT. The CDR3 length is 14 residues. The CDR3 is CASGTGRVLDTQYF. The CDR3 bases are TGTGCCAGCGGGACGGGGCGTGTTCTTGATACGCAGTATTTT.

As to this clonotype: This clone may be a read error of a much larger clone one base away. The rearrangement joins TRBV5-5 to TRBJ2-5; D is perhaps TRBD1 (6 bases). Germline lookup yields CDR1 SGHKS and CDR2 YYEKEE (reference sequence). The CDR3 has 14 amino acids. Here the CDR3 reads CASSLGGRQEAQYF. Written as DNA, the CDR3 is TGTGCCAGCAGCTTGGGGGGGCGGCAAGAGGCCCAGTACTTC.

V gene TRBV20-1 combines with J gene TRBJ1-1; tentatively, D is TRBD1 (6 bases). The ends were cut back, 6 bases at V and 5 bases at J, with 16 bases in the middle. Germline V gene data show CDR1 as DFQATT and CDR2 as SNEGSKA (reference sequence). The CDR3 is 13 residues long. CDR3 coding DNA: TGCAGTGCCTTTACCGGGGGGCGGACTGAAGCTTTCTTT. Protein product: CSAFTGGRTEAFF.

Only one count was recorded for this clonotype. The V and J genes are TRBV29-1 and TRBJ1-5; TRBD1 agrees at 7 bases. Germline V gives CDR1 SQVTM, CDR2 ANQGSEA. With 6 bases clipped from V and 0 bases from J, the junction kept 8 bases outside the gene matches. This CDR3 region has 15 residues. Written as DNA, the CDR3 is TGCAGCGTGGACCGGGACAGAGATAGCAATCAGCCCCAGCATTTT. Encoded protein: CSVDRDRDSNQPQHF.

The chain has TRBV28 and TRBJ2-1, with 7 positions matching TRBD1. Germline CDR1 MDHEN, CDR2 SYDVKM. With V trimmed by 10 bases and J by 9 bases, 6 bases remained unmatched. The length of the CDR3 is 11 residues. The CDR3 is CAITGEGEQFF. CDR3 nucleotide sequence: TGTGCCATTACAGGGGAAGGTGAGCAGTTCTTC. Full variable domain (missing parts from reference TRBV28 and TRBJ2-1): DVKVTQSSRYLVKRTGEKVFLECVQDMDHENMFWYRQDPGLGLRLIYFSYDVKMKEKGDIPEGYSVSREKKERFSLILESASTNQTSMYLCAITGEGEQFFGPGTRLTVL.

This clonotype came up many times. The chain joins TRBV19 to TRBJ1-5; unclear D gene. The V gene lost 8 bases and the J gene lost 3 bases, with 17 bases spanning the gap. The CDR3 has 15 amino acids. The germline V gene encodes CDR1 LNHDA and CDR2 SQIVND (reference sequence). The CDR3 DNA reads TGTGCCAGTGATCGCGCCAGGTCTTACAATCAGCCCCAGCATTTT. Protein: CASDRARSYNQPQHF.

The chain joins TRBV6-2 or TRBV6-3 to TRBJ2-7; D uncertain. The germline CDR1 and CDR2 sequences are MNHEY and SVGEGT. CDR3 length: 13 residues. V was cut by 7 bases and J by 1 base, with 11 bases left in between. The CDR3 sequence: CASTFHGSYEQYF. The CDR3 region has the DNA TGTGCCAGCACCTTTCACGGGTCCTACGAGCAGTACTTC.